This T cell receptor beta chain is drawn from a study of T cell repertoires in aging, cancer and after chemotherapy (dated by TCRdb to between 2019 and 2020). At the level of the whole study: The donors fell into six age groups ranging from 30 or younger to 70 or older, and each group had at least three individuals. In the solid tumor group, the paired samples taken before and after chemotherapy came from patients with brain tumors (glioblastoma) who were receiving therapy based on temozolomide. The complete dataset included roughly 8.8 million TCR reads. A cohort of more than 200 cancer patients (94 with hematological and some 120 with solid cancers) was assembled, and roughly 98 healthy donors were included as a reference group. The study profiled peripheral blood TCR beta repertoires from healthy donors and cancer patients to examine immunoaging and T cell reconstitution after chemotherapy.

Instead of sorted cells or RNA, genomic DNA extracted from peripheral blood served as the source for amplifying TCR beta rearrangements. What the study reported, not specific to this receptor: The authors noted that the repertoire data do not allow conclusions about immunological memory after chemotherapy. Compared with age-matched healthy donors, untreated patients with hematological or solid cancers had significantly lower TCR diversity and higher clonality in blood. An increase in median generation probability over the chemotherapy interval was observed in both cancer cohorts, suggesting that the repertoire was reconstituted through rebound thymic output. In healthy donors, the decline in TCR diversity with age was mainly explained by loss of richness, whereas in cancer patients loss of evenness was also found to contribute.

V is clipped by 8 bases and J by 3 bases, and the sequence between their germline boundaries is 19 bases long. The germline V gene supplies CDR1 SGHNT and CDR2 YENEEA. Reading from cysteine to phenylalanine, the CDR3 counts 16 amino acids. Here the CDR3 DNA is all that survives: 48 bases in frame from base 1. Using a mixed TRB-A/B primer pool, multiplex touch-down PCR amplified rearranged TRB sequences covering the V, D and J segments. Illumina adapters and sample indices were attached to the amplicons in two consecutive PCR reactions using Phusion HS II polymerase. Amplicons were gel-purified using the NucleoSpin Gel and PCR Clean-up kit and were subsequently checked with Qubit and an Agilent 2100 Bioanalyzer. Sequencing of libraries was carried out on an Illumina MiSeq in 600-cycle, single-indexed, paired-end runs. The published analysis was carried out like this. TRB sequences were processed with MiXCR versions 2.12 and 3.0.5. Each unique CDR3 nucleotide sequence counted as one clone, and only productive sequences with at least two reads were retained. Shannon diversity, evenness, clonality (one minus evenness), and alpha-parameterized diversity profiles from alpha 0 to 5 were included as repertoire metrics. Generation probabilities of clones in paired pre- and post-chemotherapy samples were computed with the IGoR algorithm. The public reads were quality trimmed at Q25 with fastp and then assembled into clones with MiXCR by TCRdb, keeping productive beta chains. Rows are combined by CDR3 protein, so each entry shows the most common genes and DNA. These V and J calls are TCRdb output, not the study's own analysis. Across this sample there are about 5,100 distinct CDR3 sequences, with around 29% seen only once. The leading ten clones occupy approximately 12% of the sample.

This clonotype is described as large (0.1 to 1%). The specificity of this receptor is unknown. Qualities for individual bases were not recorded, and no much larger clone is one base off. This receptor chain uses TRBV11-3 and TRBJ2-2; the D segment is perhaps TRBD1 or TRBD2, each sharing 5 matched bases. The TCR was taken from a human donor with a solid tumor. Sequenced input: blood. The sequenced DNA is TGTGCCAGCGGGGGATCCCGGGGCGGCGACACCGGGGAGCTGTTTTTT. The encoded protein is CASGGSRGGDTGELFF.